The clone carrying this TCR beta chain was detected many times. Germline trimming cut 5 bases from V and 0 bases from J; bases unmatched to any gene: 5. CDR1 and CDR2 (germline): SGDLS, YYNGEE. The CDR3 has 15 amino acids. This sample is drawn from a study of T-cell reconstitution after alpha-beta-depleted transplantation in children. TCRbeta library construction was performed incorporating unique molecular identifiers. TCRdb recomputed calls from the PCR reads with MiXCR, one row per CDR3 protein. The top ten hold around 15% of the sample, which has fewer than 550,000 distinct CDR3 sequences, approximately 10% seen once.

The sequences come from PBMCs, mostly from graft donor cells, collected 180 days after TCRalphabeta/CD19-depleted stem cell transplant. This chain joins TRBV9 and TRBJ1-2; 9 bases fit TRBD1. The receptor was isolated from a female patient aged 2-10 years who had a stem cell transplant for aplastic anemia, so the T cells may come from the graft donor. The CDR3 DNA reads as TGTGCCAGCAGGGGGGGGACAGGGACTAACTATGGCTACACCTTC. This translates into CASRGGTGTNYGYTF.